This TCR beta chain emerged from a study of cytomegalovirus exposure and HLA in healthy donors. V lost 6 bases, J lost 5 bases, and 10 bases lay in between. From germline, CDR1 is DFQATT and CDR2 SNEGSKA (reference sequence). This CDR3 is 11 amino acids long. 60 Vbeta and 13 Jbeta primers were used in PCR. Only in-frame clones appear in the TCRdb table, and some are missing; sequencing was by immunoSEQ multiplex PCR. The data show tens of thousands of clones, about 80% seen once. The chain combines TRBV20-1 with TRBJ2-5; D perhaps matches TRBD2 (5 bases). Sequencing input: PBMCs. This clonotype originated in a man aged 25 to 45 in good health and CMV-seronegative. The DNA for the CDR3 is TGCAGTGCAAGACTATTGGAGACCCAGTACTTC. Its protein product is CSARLLETQYF.